This TCR beta chain was captured by sequencing in a study of T cells in Graves' hyperthyroidism and ophthalmopathy. The CDR3 extends over 16 amino acids. Germline trimming cut 4 bases from V and 1 base from J; bases unmatched to any gene: 10. CDR1 and CDR2 from the germline V gene are DFQATT and SNEGSKA (reference sequence). Patients showing uncontrolled infection, other autoimmune disease, pregnancy or lactation were ineligible. Using RNA transcripts as the source, TCR beta CDR3 regions were amplified. When the TCR CDR3 underwent first-round RT-PCR, the HTBI primer set was used. TCRdb processed the multiplex PCR reads anew with MiXCR; each CDR3 protein has one entry. In the table there are over 250,000 distinct CDR3 sequences, 20% to 25% of which are singletons.

This clonotype was obtained from a man under 40 with Graves' ophthalmopathy. The sequenced material came from blood. The chain combines TRBV20-1 with TRBJ1-1; TRBD1 matches 9 bases. The CDR3 loop reads CSAIRPDRGSNTEAFF. The CDR3 DNA sequence: TGCAGTGCTATCAGGCCAGACAGGGGGTCGAACACTGAAGCTTTCTTT.